What follows describes a single T cell receptor (beta chain). Germline lookup yields CDR1 LGHDT and CDR2 YNNKEL (reference sequence). V dropped 4 bases and J dropped 4; count of bases not matched to a gene: 3. CDR3 length: 14 amino acids. The data belong to a study of blood T cell repertoires in COVID-19. Data came from immunoSEQ multiplex PCR; TCRdb stores just in-frame clones and leaves some out. This sample has 150,000 or so clones, with about 86% found just once. Sequenced sample: peripheral blood. V usage is TRBV3-1 (or the pseudogene TRBV3-2) and J usage is TRBJ1-4; 7 bases are a match to TRBD1. The sequence derives from a woman aged 60-75 years with acute or convalescent COVID-19. Here the CDR3 reads CASSPAGGNEKLFF. The CDR3 DNA reads as TGTGCCAGCAGCCCAGCAGGGGGTAATGAAAAACTGTTTTTT.